This note documents a single T cell receptor beta chain sequence. The antigen is not known. J gave up 4 bases and V 5 bases, and 9 bases lay outside the gene matches. The CDR3 spans 15 residues. Germline CDR1 reads SEHNR; CDR2 reads FQNEAQ (reference sequence). Sample time point: patch test 1, 2 weeks after DPC sensitization. Treatment noted: therapeutic diphenylcyclopropenone sensitization with weekly scalp DPC. The data derive from a study of human T cells and chemical hapten exposure. Study findings and constraints: TCRs exceeding a frequency of 1 in 1000 stayed unchanged under DPC sensitization.

TCRdb recomputed calls from the RACE reads with MiXCR, one row per CDR3 protein. The data hold tens of thousands of distinct CDR3 sequences, with 32% observed a single time. The TCR was taken from a middle-aged man with alopecia areata. Some clones in this sample may be carry-over from other donors' samples. The chain couples TRBV7-9 to TRBJ2-5, with 8 bases lining up with TRBD1. The source material was whole blood, sampled in connection with sensitization to the hapten diphenylcyclopropenone (DPC). The CDR3 here is CASSPTRGQGETQYF. CDR3 nucleotides: TGTGCCAGCAGCCCCACCAGGGGGCAAGGAGAGACCCAGTACTTC.